The 2 T cell receptor beta chains in this list originate from one sample, sequenced in a study of beta chain features in type 1 diabetes. The sequenced template was cDNA made from the entire isolated RNA. Repertoires were generated with immunoSEQ multiplex PCR, while TCRdb's copy carries only in-frame clones and drops some. The data hold 680,000 or so clones, with 15% to 19% observed a single time. Sequencing was done on a sample of naive CD4+ T cells from blood. These receptors were obtained from a man between 18 and 29 years old in good health.

Turning to this clone: Other DNA sequences in this specimen translate into the identical CDR3. The gene calls are TRBV5-1 and TRBJ2-5; D not resolved. Trimming took off 0 bases at V and 5 bases at J, with 5 bases between the two ends. Germline CDR1 SGHRS, CDR2 YFSETQ. There are 12 residues in the CDR3. CDR3 nucleotides: TGCGCCAGCAGCTTGGATCGGGAGACCCAGTACTTC. This encodes CASSLDRETQYF.

A few counts support this clone. The rearrangement joins TRBV28 to TRBJ2-1, with D possibly TRBD2 on 7 matching bases. The CDR3 length is 16 residues. The V gene's germline CDR1 is MDHEN and CDR2 SYDVKM. The germline V and J ends were trimmed by 3 bases and 3 bases, with 15 bases remaining between them. CDR3 loop: CASSLRGGNFYNEQFF. CDR3 nucleotide sequence: TGTGCCAGCAGTTTGAGGGGGGGAAATTTCTACAATGAGCAGTTCTTC.